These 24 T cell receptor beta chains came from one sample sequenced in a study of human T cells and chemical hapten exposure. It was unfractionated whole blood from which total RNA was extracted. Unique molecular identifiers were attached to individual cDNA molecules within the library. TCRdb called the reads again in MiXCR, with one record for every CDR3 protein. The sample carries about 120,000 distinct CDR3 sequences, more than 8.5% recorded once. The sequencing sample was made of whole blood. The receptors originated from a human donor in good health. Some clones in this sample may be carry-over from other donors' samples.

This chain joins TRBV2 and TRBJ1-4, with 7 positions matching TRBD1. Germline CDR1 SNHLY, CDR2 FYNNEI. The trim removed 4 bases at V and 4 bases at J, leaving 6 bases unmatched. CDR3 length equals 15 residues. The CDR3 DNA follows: TGTGCCAGCAGTGTTACCGGGACAGATAATGAAAAACTGTTTTTT. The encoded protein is CASSVTGTDNEKLFF.

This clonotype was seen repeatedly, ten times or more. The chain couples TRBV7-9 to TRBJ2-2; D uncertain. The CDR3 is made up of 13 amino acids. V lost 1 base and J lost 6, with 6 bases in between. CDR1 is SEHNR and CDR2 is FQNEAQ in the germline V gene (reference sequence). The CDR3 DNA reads TGTGCCAGCAGCTTAGTCACGTCCGGGGAGCTGTTTTTT. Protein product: CASSLVTSGELFF.

The CDR3 loop is CASSLESGMETQYF. DNA for the CDR3: TGTGCCAGCAGTTTAGAGTCAGGCATGGAGACCCAGTACTTC. V usage is TRBV12-3 or TRBV12-4 and J usage is TRBJ2-5; D remains ambiguous. This CDR3 is 14 amino acids long. Trimming cost V 1 base and J 5 bases, with 11 bases left between them.

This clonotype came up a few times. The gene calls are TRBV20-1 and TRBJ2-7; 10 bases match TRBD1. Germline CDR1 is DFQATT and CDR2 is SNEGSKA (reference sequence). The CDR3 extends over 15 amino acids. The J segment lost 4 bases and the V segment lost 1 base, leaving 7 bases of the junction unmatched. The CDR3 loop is CSARATGQGLYEQYF. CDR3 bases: TGCAGTGCTAGAGCAACGGGACAGGGGTTGTACGAGCAGTACTTC.

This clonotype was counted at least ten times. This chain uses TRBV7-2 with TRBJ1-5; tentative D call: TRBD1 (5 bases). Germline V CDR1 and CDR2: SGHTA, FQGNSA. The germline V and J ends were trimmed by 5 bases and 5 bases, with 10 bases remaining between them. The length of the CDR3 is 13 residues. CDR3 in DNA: TGTGCCAGCAGCCGCACGGGGGATCAGCCCCAGCATTTT. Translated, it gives CASSRTGDQPQHF.

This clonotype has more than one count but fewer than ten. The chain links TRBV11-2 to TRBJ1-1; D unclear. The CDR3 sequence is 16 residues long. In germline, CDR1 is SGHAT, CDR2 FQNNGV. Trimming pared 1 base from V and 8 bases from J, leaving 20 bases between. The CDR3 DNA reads TGTGCCAGCAGCTTAGTTCAGGAGGGTGGATGGAGAGAAGCTTTCTTT. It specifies CASSLVQEGGWREAFF.

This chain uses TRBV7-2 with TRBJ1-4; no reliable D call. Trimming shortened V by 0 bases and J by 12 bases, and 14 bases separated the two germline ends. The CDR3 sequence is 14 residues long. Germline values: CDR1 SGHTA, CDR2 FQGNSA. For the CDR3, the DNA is TGTGCCAGCAGCTTAGCGCCCTGGGGAGCGGAACTGTTTTTT. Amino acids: CASSLAPWGAELFF.

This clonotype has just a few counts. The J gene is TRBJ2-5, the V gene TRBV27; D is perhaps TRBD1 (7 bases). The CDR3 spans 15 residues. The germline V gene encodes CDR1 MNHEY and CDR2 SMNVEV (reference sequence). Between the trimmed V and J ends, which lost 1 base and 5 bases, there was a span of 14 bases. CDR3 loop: CASSLYRGGWETQYF. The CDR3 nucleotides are TGTGCCAGCAGTTTATACAGGGGAGGCTGGGAGACCCAGTACTTC.

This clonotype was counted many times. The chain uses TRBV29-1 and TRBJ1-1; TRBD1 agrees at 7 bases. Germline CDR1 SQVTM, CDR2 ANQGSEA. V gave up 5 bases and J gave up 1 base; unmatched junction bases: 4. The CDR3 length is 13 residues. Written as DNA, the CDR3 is TGCAGCGTTACAAGACAGGGGAACACTGAAGCTTTCTTT. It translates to CSVTRQGNTEAFF.

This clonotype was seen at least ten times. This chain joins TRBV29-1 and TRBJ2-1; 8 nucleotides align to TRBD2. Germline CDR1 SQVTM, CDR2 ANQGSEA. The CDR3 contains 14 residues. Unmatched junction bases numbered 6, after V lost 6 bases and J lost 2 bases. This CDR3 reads CSVGGTRAYNEQFF. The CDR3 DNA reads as TGCAGCGTCGGGGGGACTAGGGCCTACAATGAGCAGTTCTTC.

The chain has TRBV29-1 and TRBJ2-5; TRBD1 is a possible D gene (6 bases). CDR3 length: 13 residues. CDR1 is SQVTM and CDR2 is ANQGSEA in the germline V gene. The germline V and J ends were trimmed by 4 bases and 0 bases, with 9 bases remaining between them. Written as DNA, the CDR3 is TGCAGCGTTGTCCGGGACAACCAAGAGACCCAGTACTTC. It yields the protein CSVVRDNQETQYF. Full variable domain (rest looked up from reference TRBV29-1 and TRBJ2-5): SAVISQKPSRDICQRGTSLTIQCQVDSQVTMMFWYRQQPGQSLTLIATANQGSEATYESGFVIDKFPISRPNLTFSTLTVSNMSPEDSSIYLCSVVRDNQETQYFGPGTRLLVL.

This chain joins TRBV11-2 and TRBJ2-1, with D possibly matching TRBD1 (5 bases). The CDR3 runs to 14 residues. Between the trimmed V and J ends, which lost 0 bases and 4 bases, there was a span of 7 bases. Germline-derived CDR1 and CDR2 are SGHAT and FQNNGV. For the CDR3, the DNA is TGTGCCAGCAGCTTAGAGTACAGGTACAATGAGCAGTTCTTC. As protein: CASSLEYRYNEQFF.

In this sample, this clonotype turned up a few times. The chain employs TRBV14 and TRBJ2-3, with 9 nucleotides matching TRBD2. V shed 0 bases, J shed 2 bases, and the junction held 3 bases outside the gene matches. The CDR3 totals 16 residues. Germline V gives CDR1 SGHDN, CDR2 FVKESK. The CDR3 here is CASSQETSGHTDTQYF. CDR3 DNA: TGTGCCAGCAGCCAAGAGACTAGCGGACACACAGATACGCAGTATTTT.

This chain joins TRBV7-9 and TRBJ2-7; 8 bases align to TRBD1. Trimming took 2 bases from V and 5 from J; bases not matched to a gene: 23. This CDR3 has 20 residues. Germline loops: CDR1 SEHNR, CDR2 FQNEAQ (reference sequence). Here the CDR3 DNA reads TGTGCCAGCAGCTTAACCCCTTTGGCTACCGGACAGGGAAGGGACAACGAGCAGTACTTC. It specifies CASSLTPLATGQGRDNEQYF. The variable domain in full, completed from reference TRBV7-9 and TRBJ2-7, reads DTGVSQNPRHKITKRGQNVTFRCDPISEHNRLYWYRQTLGQGPEFLTYFQNEAQLEKSRLLSDRFSAERPKGSFSTLEIQRTEQGDSAMYLCASSLTPLATGQGRDNEQYFGPGTRLTVT.

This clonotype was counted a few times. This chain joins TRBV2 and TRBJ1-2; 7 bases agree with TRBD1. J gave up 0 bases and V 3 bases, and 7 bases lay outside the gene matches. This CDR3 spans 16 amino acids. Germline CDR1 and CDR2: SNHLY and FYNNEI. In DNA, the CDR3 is TGTGCCAGCAGTGACGACAGGGTACTAGCTAACTATGGCTACACCTTC. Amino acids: CASSDDRVLANYGYTF.

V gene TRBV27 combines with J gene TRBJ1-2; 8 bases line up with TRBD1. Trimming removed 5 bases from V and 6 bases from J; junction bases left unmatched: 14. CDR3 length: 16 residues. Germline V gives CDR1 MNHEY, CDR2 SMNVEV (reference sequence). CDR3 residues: CASSPQAQGARDGYTF. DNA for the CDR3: TGTGCCAGCAGTCCCCAGGCGCAGGGGGCGAGGGATGGCTACACCTTC.

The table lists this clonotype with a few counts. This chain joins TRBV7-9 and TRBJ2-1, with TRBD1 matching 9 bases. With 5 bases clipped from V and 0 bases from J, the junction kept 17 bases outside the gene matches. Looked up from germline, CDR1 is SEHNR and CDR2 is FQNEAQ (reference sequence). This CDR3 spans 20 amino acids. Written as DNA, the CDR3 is TGTGCCAGCAGCGACAGGGACAGGGAGTACGGGAGCAGCTCCTACAATGAGCAGTTCTTC. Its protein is CASSDRDREYGSSSYNEQFF.

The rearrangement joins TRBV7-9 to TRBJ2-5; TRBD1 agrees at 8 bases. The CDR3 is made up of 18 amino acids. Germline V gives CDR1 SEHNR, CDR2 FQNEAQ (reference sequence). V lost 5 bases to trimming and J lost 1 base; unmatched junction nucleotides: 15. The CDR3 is CASSTPSRGLDVQETQYF. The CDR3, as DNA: TGTGCCAGCAGCACACCATCCAGGGGGCTAGACGTCCAAGAGACCCAGTACTTC. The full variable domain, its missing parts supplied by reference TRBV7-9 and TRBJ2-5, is DTGVSQNPRHKITKRGQNVTFRCDPISEHNRLYWYRQTLGQGPEFLTYFQNEAQLEKSRLLSDRFSAERPKGSFSTLEIQRTEQGDSAMYLCASSTPSRGLDVQETQYFGPGTRLLVL.

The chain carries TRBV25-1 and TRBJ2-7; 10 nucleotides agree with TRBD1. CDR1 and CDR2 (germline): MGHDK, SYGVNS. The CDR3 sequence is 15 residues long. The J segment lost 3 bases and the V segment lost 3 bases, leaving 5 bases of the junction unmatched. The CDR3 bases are TGTGCCAGCAGTGACACCGGGACAGGGGTCTACGAGCAGTACTTC. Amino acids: CASSDTGTGVYEQYF.

For the CDR3, the DNA is TGTGCCAGCAGGCCTCCAGGGGCAGCGGGAGCTAGAAACATTCAGTACTTC. Residues: CASRPPGAAGARNIQYF. V is TRBV12-3 or TRBV12-4 and J is TRBJ2-4, with 8 nucleotides matching TRBD2. The junction had 16 bases not matched to a gene; V was cut back by 6 bases and J by 6 bases. This CDR3 region has 17 residues.

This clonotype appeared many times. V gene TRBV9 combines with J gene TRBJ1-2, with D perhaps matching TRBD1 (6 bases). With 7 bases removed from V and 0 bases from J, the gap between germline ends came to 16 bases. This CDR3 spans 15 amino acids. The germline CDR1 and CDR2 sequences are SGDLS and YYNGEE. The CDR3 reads CASGPGQRANYGYTF. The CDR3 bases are TGTGCCAGCGGACCAGGACAGAGAGCTAACTATGGCTACACCTTC. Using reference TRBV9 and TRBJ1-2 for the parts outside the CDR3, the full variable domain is DSGVTQTPKHLITATGQRVTLRCSPRSGDLSVYWYQQSLDQGLQFLIQYYNGEERAKGNILERFSAQQFPDLHSELNLSSLELGDSALYFCASGPGQRANYGYTFGSGTRLTVV.

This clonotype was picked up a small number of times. The CDR3 sequence is CASSDGPRVGDEQFF. DNA of the CDR3: TGTGCCAGCAGTGACGGCCCGAGGGTAGGTGATGAGCAGTTCTTC. The chain recombines TRBV2 with TRBJ2-1, with a tentative D call TRBD2 (5 bases). This CDR3 has 15 amino acids. Germline lookup yields CDR1 SNHLY and CDR2 FYNNEI. The V gene lost 3 bases and the J gene lost 8 bases, with 17 bases spanning the gap.

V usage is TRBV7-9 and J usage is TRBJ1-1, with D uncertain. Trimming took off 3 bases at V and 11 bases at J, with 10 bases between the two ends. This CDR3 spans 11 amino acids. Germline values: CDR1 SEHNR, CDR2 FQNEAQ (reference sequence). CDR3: CASSFAEEAFF. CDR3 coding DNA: TGTGCCAGCAGCTTCGCCGAGGAGGCTTTCTTT.

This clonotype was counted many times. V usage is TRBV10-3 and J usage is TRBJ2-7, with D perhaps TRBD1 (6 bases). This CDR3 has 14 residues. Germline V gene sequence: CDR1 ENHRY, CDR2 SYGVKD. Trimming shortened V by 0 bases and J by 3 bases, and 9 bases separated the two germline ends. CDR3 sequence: CAISESKDSYEQYF. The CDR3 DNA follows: TGTGCCATCAGTGAGTCGAAGGACAGCTACGAGCAGTACTTC.